The 31 T cell receptor beta chains below were found in one sample sequenced in a study of blood T cell repertoires in COVID-19. Method: immunoSEQ multiplex PCR; TCRdb's copy keeps in-frame clones and lacks some. The data contain about 190,000 clones, about 85% of them seen just once; the ten biggest clones take up around 20%. Sequencing input: peripheral blood. These receptors originate from a human donor in a cohort sampled during active COVID-19.

V and J are TRBV6-1 and TRBJ1-1; no reliable D call. The CDR3 extends over 14 amino acids. The V end lost 2 bases, the J end lost 1 base, and 8 bases lay between the germline ends. Germline V gives CDR1 MNHNS, CDR2 SASEGT. The CDR3 loop reads CASSEQQSNTEAFF. The CDR3 DNA follows: TGTGCCAGCAGTGAACAACAGTCGAACACTGAAGCTTTCTTT.

The CDR3 DNA sequence: TGTGCCAGCAGCCCATCGGGGAGACAGGGGTGGGAGCAGTACGTC. It yields the protein CASSPSGRQGWEQYV. The chain uses TRBV6-2 or TRBV6-3 and TRBJ2-7, with 8 bases identical to TRBD1. With V trimmed by 6 bases and J by 7 bases, 14 bases remained unmatched. Germline V gene sequence: CDR1 MNHEY, CDR2 SVGEGT. This CDR3 has 15 amino acids.

V usage is TRBV19 and J usage is TRBJ1-5; 7 bases are shared with TRBD1. The CDR3 is made up of 16 amino acids. Germline values: CDR1 LNHDA, CDR2 SQIVND (reference sequence). The ends lost 6 bases at V and 1 base at J; junction bases unmatched: 9. CDR3 in DNA: TGTGCCAGTAGACGCCAAGGACAGGTGAGCAATCAGCCCCAGCATTTT. Amino acid sequence: CASRRQGQVSNQPQHF. Looking up the rest from reference TRBV19 and TRBJ1-5 gives the full variable domain: DGGITQSPKYLFRKEGQNVTLSCEQNLNHDAMYWYRQDPGQGLRLIYYSQIVNDFQKGDIAEGYSVSREKKESFPLTVTSAQKNPTAFYLCASRRQGQVSNQPQHFGDGTRLSIL.

The chain is built from TRBV4-1 and TRBJ2-2, with 7 positions matching TRBD2. The CDR3 loop spans 14 amino acids. The trim removed 0 bases at V and 11 bases at J, leaving 6 bases unmatched. Per the germline V gene, CDR1 is MGHRA and CDR2 is YSYEKL. CDR3 in amino acids: CASSQESLAEELFF. CDR3 in DNA: TGCGCCAGCAGCCAAGAAAGTCTAGCGGAAGAGCTGTTTTTT.

This clone was counted only a few times. This chain connects TRBV2 to TRBJ2-2, with a possible D match to TRBD2 (5 bases). Germline CDR1 and CDR2: SNHLY and FYNNEI. The length of the CDR3 is 11 residues. Trimming cost V 7 bases and J 7 bases, with 7 bases left between them. The DNA of the CDR3 is TGTGCCAGCAATGCGGGCGGGGAGCTGTTTTTT. It translates to CASNAGGELFF.

The table lists this clone with a few counts. The V gene is TRBV9, the J gene TRBJ1-4; D gene ambiguous. The V gene lost 0 bases and the J gene lost 2 bases, with 8 bases spanning the gap. The CDR3 is 15 amino acids. The germline gives CDR1 SGDLS, CDR2 YYNGEE. Here the CDR3 reads CASSVAKQTNEKLFF. In DNA, the CDR3 is TGTGCCAGCAGCGTAGCAAAACAGACTAATGAAAAACTGTTTTTT.

The chain employs TRBV9 and TRBJ2-1; 9 bases align to TRBD1. CDR1 is SGDLS, CDR2 YYNGEE, per germline. CDR3 length: 15 residues. V was clipped by 2 bases and J by 5 bases; unmatched bases: 5. The CDR3 DNA reads as TGTGCCAGCAGCGTGGGACAGGGTACCAACAATGAGCAGTTCTTC. Translating it yields CASSVGQGTNNEQFF. The complete variable domain, with remaining parts taken from reference TRBV9 and TRBJ2-1, reads DSGVTQTPKHLITATGQRVTLRCSPRSGDLSVYWYQQSLDQGLQFLIQYYNGEERAKGNILERFSAQQFPDLHSELNLSSLELGDSALYFCASSVGQGTNNEQFFGPGTRLTVL.

This rearrangement joins TRBV12-3 or TRBV12-4 to TRBJ2-5; possible D gene TRBD1, 6 bases. V was cut by 8 bases and J by 5 bases, with 15 bases left in between. This CDR3 spans 13 amino acids. Here the CDR3 reads CASHGTNRETQYF. The CDR3 DNA reads TGTGCCAGCCACGGGACAAACAGGGAGACCCAGTACTTC.

The chain combines TRBV19 with TRBJ2-2; TRBD1 is a possible D gene (5 bases). V was trimmed by 7 bases and J by 0 bases, leaving 12 bases between them. This CDR3 has 15 amino acids. CDR1 is LNHDA, CDR2 SQIVND, per germline (reference sequence). In DNA, the CDR3 is TGTGCCAGTAAGTCCCAGGGCACGAACACCGGGGAGCTGTTTTTT. It yields the protein CASKSQGTNTGELFF.

The chain couples TRBV7-8 to TRBJ2-7; 8 bases line up with TRBD1. J lost 5 bases, V lost 5 bases, and 5 bases had no gene match. Germline V CDR1 and CDR2: SGHVS, FQNEAQ. The CDR3 runs 13 residues. The CDR3 loop reads CASSIRQGNEQYV. The CDR3 nucleotides are TGTGCCAGCAGCATCCGACAGGGGAACGAGCAGTACGTC.

The chain has TRBV10-3 and TRBJ2-2; D is possibly TRBD1 (6 bases). The germline V gene encodes CDR1 ENHRY and CDR2 SYGVKD. The CDR3 loop spans 15 amino acids. V shed 5 bases and J shed 9 bases, with 19 bases lying between them. The CDR3 region has the DNA TGTGCCATCAGTAACCCGGGACACGGGCAGTGGGAGCTGTTTTTT. Residues: CAISNPGHGQWELFF.

The rearrangement links TRBV24-1 to TRBJ1-5, with D perhaps matching TRBD1 (6 bases). The germline V gene encodes CDR1 KGHDR and CDR2 SFDVKD. Deletions cut 6 bases from V and 0 bases from J, with 8 bases between. The CDR3 has 14 residues. The CDR3 coding sequence is TGTGCCACCAGTCTGGGGGCTAGCAATCAGCCCCAGCATTTT. It yields the protein CATSLGASNQPQHF.

The sample holds a few counts of this clone. V and J are TRBV24-1 and TRBJ2-3, with 7 bases fitting TRBD1. Germline assignment: CDR1 KGHDR and CDR2 SFDVKD. The CDR3 totals 15 residues. The ends lost 12 bases at V and 0 bases at J; junction bases unmatched: 11. CDR3 in amino acids: CAASSGTASTDTQYF. The CDR3 nucleotides read TGTGCCGCATCATCCGGGACAGCTAGCACAGATACGCAGTATTTT.

Here the CDR3 reads CASSPPGQLFYGYTF. CDR3 coding DNA: TGTGCCAGCAGCCCTCCGGGACAGTTATTCTATGGCTACACCTTC. The chain links TRBV3-1 (or the pseudogene TRBV3-2) to TRBJ1-2, with 7 bases identical to TRBD1. The germline gives CDR1 LGHDT, CDR2 YNNKEL (reference sequence). V trimming: 4 bases; J trimming: 4 bases; junction bases outside the gene matches: 9. CDR3 length: 15 residues.

V usage is TRBV18 and J usage is TRBJ1-4, with TRBD1 as a possible D gene (6 bases). The germline V and J ends were trimmed by 4 bases and 7 bases, with 16 bases remaining between them. The length of the CDR3 is 15 residues. CDR1 is KGHSH, CDR2 LQKENI, per germline. The DNA of the CDR3 is TGTGCCAGCTCACGAGAACAGGGAATAGGTGAAAAACTGTTTTTT. Encoded protein: CASSREQGIGEKLFF.

The chain joins TRBV5-1 to TRBJ2-2; TRBD2 is a possible D gene (6 bases). The germline CDR1 and CDR2 sequences are SGHRS and YFSETQ. V was pared by 4 bases and J by 0 bases, with 10 bases between. This CDR3 is built from 15 residues. Written as DNA, the CDR3 is TGCGCCAGCAGCCCCGGCGGGGCGAACACCGGGGAGCTGTTTTTT. It yields the protein CASSPGGANTGELFF.

V and J are TRBV9 and TRBJ1-4; possible D gene TRBD1, 6 bases. With 4 bases removed from V and 3 bases from J, the gap between germline ends came to 10 bases. Germline values: CDR1 SGDLS, CDR2 YYNGEE. The CDR3 covers 14 residues. The CDR3 spells CASSPGQPNEKLFF. The CDR3 DNA sequence: TGTGCCAGCAGCCCCGGACAGCCTAATGAAAAACTGTTTTTT.

This clone was detected only once. The chain employs TRBV6-6 and TRBJ1-5; the match to TRBD1 covers 9 bases. The CDR3 covers 14 residues. Trimming removed 3 bases from V and 4 bases from J; junction bases left unmatched: 1. From germline, CDR1 is MNHNY and CDR2 SVGAGI (reference sequence). CDR3 protein: CASSYGQGNQPQHF. In DNA form, the CDR3 reads TGTGCCAGCAGTTATGGACAGGGGAATCAGCCCCAGCATTTT.

The V and J genes are TRBV19 and TRBJ1-5, with D possibly TRBD1 on 5 matching bases. The CDR3 loop spans 12 amino acids. V shed 6 bases and J shed 4 bases, with 7 bases lying between them. Per germline, CDR1 LNHDA and CDR2 SQIVND (reference sequence). CDR3 in amino acids: CASRTVNQPQHF. CDR3 nucleotide sequence: TGTGCCAGTAGGACAGTAAATCAGCCCCAGCATTTT.

V gene TRBV2 combines with J gene TRBJ2-5; TRBD1 might be the D (6 bases). The CDR3 has 14 residues. The ends were cut back, 6 bases at V and 5 bases at J, with 16 bases in the middle. Germline lookup yields CDR1 SNHLY and CDR2 FYNNEI. The CDR3 DNA reads TGTGCCAGCAGCGTCGGACAGCTCTGGGAGACCCAGTACTTC. It specifies CASSVGQLWETQYF. The whole variable domain, remainder taken from reference TRBV2 and TRBJ2-5, is EPEVTQTPSHQVTQMGQEVILRCVPISNHLYFYWYRQILGQKVEFLVSFYNNEISEKSEIFDDQFSVERPDGSNFTLKIRSTKLEDSAMYFCASSVGQLWETQYFGPGTRLLVL.

This chain connects TRBV5-1 to TRBJ2-5; the match to TRBD1 covers 7 bases. J gave up 4 bases and V 3 bases, and 6 bases lay outside the gene matches. Germline CDR1 SGHRS, CDR2 YFSETQ. The CDR3 consists of 14 residues. The CDR3 DNA reads TGCGCCAGCAGCTCCACAGGGGTATTAGAGACCCAGTACTTC. This translates into CASSSTGVLETQYF. Together with reference TRBV5-1 and TRBJ2-5, the CDR3 gives the full variable domain: KAGVTQTPRYLIKTRGQQVTLSCSPISGHRSVSWYQQTPGQGLQFLFEYFSETQRNKGNFPGRFSGRQFSNSRSEMNVSTLELGDSALYLCASSSTGVLETQYFGPGTRLLVL.

The chain employs TRBV11-2 and TRBJ2-1; TRBD1 might be the D (5 bases). The germline gives CDR1 SGHAT, CDR2 FQNNGV. This CDR3 comprises 17 residues. Deletions cut 2 bases from V and 6 bases from J, with 20 bases between. As DNA, the CDR3 is TGTGCCAGCAGCTTAAGGGGTCAGACCCGATACCTCAATGAGCAGTTCTTC. It specifies CASSLRGQTRYLNEQFF.

The chain combines TRBV13 with TRBJ1-3; D gene unclear. Trimming took off 3 bases at V and 1 base at J, with 7 bases between the two ends. The CDR3 is made up of 14 amino acids. Germline V lookup: CDR1 PRHDT, CDR2 FYEKMQ (reference sequence). The CDR3, as DNA: TGTGCCAGCAGCTTTAGCATTTCTGGAAACACCATATATTTT. Translating gives CASSFSISGNTIYF. Together with reference TRBV13 and TRBJ1-3, the CDR3 gives the full variable domain: AAGVIQSPRHLIKEKRETATLKCYPIPRHDTVYWYQQGPGQDPQFLISFYEKMQSDKGSIPDRFSAQQFSDYHSELNMSSLELGDSALYFCASSFSISGNTIYFGEGSWLTVV.

The CDR3 region has the DNA TGTGCCAGCAGGGTCGAGGATGAGCAGTTCTTC. The encoded protein is CASRVEDEQFF. The V call is TRBV21-1, the J call TRBJ2-1; the table assigns TRBD2, which was not confirmed against the DNA. TRBV21-1 is assigned pseudogene status. CDR3 length equals 11 residues.

This clone has just one count. The CDR3 loop reads CASSVGGQPKLFF. CDR3 nucleotide sequence: TGTGCCAGCAGTGTAGGCGGACAGCCAAAACTGTTTTTT. The chain employs TRBV2 and TRBJ1-4; tentatively, D is TRBD1 (6 bases). The CDR3 totals 13 residues. Per the germline V gene, CDR1 is SNHLY and CDR2 is FYNNEI. The germline V and J ends were trimmed by 4 bases and 10 bases, with 13 bases remaining between them.

This clone showed up just a few times. The chain links TRBV28 to TRBJ1-1, with 9 bases identical to TRBD1. CDR1 is MDHEN, CDR2 SYDVKM, per germline. This CDR3 region has 15 residues. J gave up 1 base and V 2 bases, and 2 bases lay outside the gene matches. The CDR3 nucleotides read TGTGCCAGCAGTTTAGGACAGGGGAAGAACACTGAAGCTTTCTTT. Translating gives CASSLGQGKNTEAFF.

The chain combines TRBV5-6 with TRBJ2-3, with D tentatively TRBD1 (6 bases). The CDR3 runs 16 residues. Germline values: CDR1 SGHDT, CDR2 YYEEEE. The V gene lost 0 bases and the J gene lost 4 bases, with 15 bases spanning the gap. The CDR3 here is CASSLASGAGADTQYF. The CDR3 DNA reads TGTGCCAGCAGCTTGGCCAGCGGCGCAGGGGCAGATACGCAGTATTTT. Looking up the rest from reference TRBV5-6 and TRBJ2-3 gives the full variable domain: DAGVTQSPTHLIKTRGQQVTLRCSPKSGHDTVSWYQQALGQGPQFIFQYYEEEERQRGNFPDRFSGHQFPNYSSELNVNALLLGDSALYLCASSLASGAGADTQYFGPGTRLTVL.

The gene calls are TRBV4-2 and TRBJ1-2, with 8 bases lining up with TRBD1. Losses at the gene ends were 1 base for V and 0 bases for J; bases not matched to a gene: 4. This CDR3 has 16 amino acids. From germline, CDR1 is LGHNA and CDR2 YNFKEQ. CDR3 sequence reads: CASSQVSDRANYGYTF. The DNA of the CDR3 is TGTGCCAGCAGCCAAGTCTCGGACAGGGCTAACTATGGCTACACCTTC.

V is TRBV5-1 and J is TRBJ2-2, with a possible D match to TRBD1 (7 bases). Trimming took off 5 bases at V and 7 bases at J, with 15 bases between the two ends. The CDR3 has 14 amino acids. Germline V lookup: CDR1 SGHRS, CDR2 YFSETQ. The CDR3 spells CASRSRGADGELFF. The CDR3 DNA reads as TGCGCCAGCAGAAGCAGGGGGGCTGACGGGGAGCTGTTTTTT.

V usage is TRBV10-2 and J usage is TRBJ1-6, with 10 nucleotides matching TRBD1. J gave up 14 bases and V 6 bases, and 10 bases lay outside the gene matches. Germline lookup yields CDR1 WSHSY and CDR2 SAAADI. This CDR3 has 14 amino acids. CDR3 loop: CASRSGTGAFSLHF. CDR3 nucleotide sequence: TGCGCCAGCAGGTCCGGGACAGGGGCGTTCTCCCTCCACTTT.

V and J are TRBV10-3 and TRBJ2-5; 7 positions match TRBD1. The CDR3 sequence is 13 residues long. Per germline, CDR1 ENHRY and CDR2 SYGVKD. Germline trimming cut 10 bases from V and 2 bases from J; bases unmatched to any gene: 7. The CDR3 here is CATEPGQQETQYF. The DNA for the CDR3 is TGTGCCACGGAGCCGGGACAGCAAGAGACCCAGTACTTC.